This entry features one TCR beta chain sequence. Its antigen is as yet unknown. The method was immunoSEQ multiplex PCR; TCRdb's version includes in-frame clones alone and lacks a portion of them. In the table there are 70,000 to 95,000 clones, around 82% of which are singletons. This sample stems from a study of OX40 agonist ivuxolimab in advanced cancers. Overall study: Patients took ivuxolimab, an agonistic anti-OX40 (CD134) antibody. Participants, 70% to 90% male, averaged approximately 65 years of age, ranging from roughly 23 to 90. Recorded diagnoses for dose-escalation patients were hepatocellular carcinoma, melanoma, renal cell or head and neck cancer. Study-wide results and caveats: Expanded peripheral T cells had an undetermined antigen specificity.

The germline V and J ends were trimmed by 7 bases and 5 bases, with 17 bases remaining between them. This CDR3 is built from 14 residues. Germline-derived CDR1 and CDR2 are MNHNY and SVGAGI (reference sequence). The receptor was isolated from an adult with an advanced solid tumor such as melanoma, head and neck, liver or kidney cancer. The gene calls are TRBV6-6 and TRBJ1-1, with D tentatively TRBD1 (6 bases). The input for sequencing was CD4+ or CD8+ T cells sorted from blood, taken in a trial of the OX40 agonist ivuxolimab. The CDR3 spells CASIPRGAWTEAFF. CDR3 DNA sequence: TGTGCCAGCATCCCACGGGGGGCTTGGACTGAAGCTTTCTTT.